These 14 T cell receptor beta chains share one sample of origin, sequenced in a study of blood T cell repertoires in COVID-19. Assay: immunoSEQ multiplex PCR; the TCRdb copy retains only in-frame clones and omits some. The data hold 180,000 or so clones, with 81% observed a single time. The sample consisted of peripheral blood. The receptors derive from a woman aged 40-49 years with COVID-19, enrolled during active disease.

V usage is TRBV9 and J usage is TRBJ1-1; the D is unclear. V shed 4 bases and J shed 0 bases, with 16 bases lying between them. Germline assignment: CDR1 SGDLS and CDR2 YYNGEE. The CDR3 extends over 16 amino acids. CDR3 DNA sequence: TGTGCCAGCAGCCAACAAGAAAGTACCATGAACACTGAAGCTTTCTTT. It specifies CASSQQESTMNTEAFF.

The rearrangement uses TRBV10-2 and TRBJ1-1; TRBD1 agrees at 9 bases. The CDR3 totals 13 residues. J lost 1 base, V lost 10 bases, and 4 bases had no gene match. The germline gives CDR1 WSHSY, CDR2 SAAADI. CDR3 amino acids: CATRDRENTEAFF. CDR3 in DNA: TGCGCCACCAGGGACAGGGAGAACACTGAAGCTTTCTTT.

This chain links TRBV5-5 with TRBJ2-7; no firm D call. V was cut by 5 bases and J by 3 bases, with 6 bases left in between. The length of the CDR3 is 11 residues. Germline values: CDR1 SGHKS, CDR2 YYEKEE (reference sequence). The CDR3 region is CASRNSYEQYF. The CDR3 nucleotides are TGTGCCAGCAGAAACAGCTACGAGCAGTACTTC.

The rearrangement joins TRBV20-1 to TRBJ1-2, with D hard to call. The CDR3 spans 9 residues. Trimming removed 6 bases from V and 7 bases from J, with 6 bases in between. Looked up from germline, CDR1 is DFQATT and CDR2 is SNEGSKA (reference sequence). CDR3 amino acids: CSALPGYTF. The CDR3 nucleotides are TGCAGTGCCCTCCCTGGCTACACCTTC.

The V and J genes are TRBV5-1 and TRBJ2-7; D is perhaps TRBD1 (6 bases). Trimming took 0 bases from V and 4 from J, leaving 17 bases between them. The CDR3 runs to 16 residues. CDR1 and CDR2 (germline): SGHRS, YFSETQ. Here the CDR3 reads CASSLGGGLKGYEQYF. In DNA form, the CDR3 reads TGCGCCAGCAGCTTGGGAGGGGGATTAAAAGGGTACGAGCAGTACTTC.

The chain combines TRBV20-1 with TRBJ2-5; D might be TRBD1 (5 bases). CDR3 length equals 11 residues. Germline CDR1 DFQATT, CDR2 SNEGSKA (reference sequence). Trimming cost V 4 bases and J 4 bases, with 7 bases left between them. This chain's CDR3 is CSATGLETQYF. CDR3 sequence (DNA): TGCAGTGCTACAGGGTTAGAGACCCAGTACTTC.

The V call is TRBV21-1, the J call TRBJ1-2; the listed D gene, TRBD1, was not tested against the DNA. TRBV21-1 is a pseudogene segment. The CDR3 is 13 residues long. CDR3 residues: CASSKGASYGYTF. Written as DNA, the CDR3 is TGTGCCAGCAGCAAAGGGGCAAGCTATGGCTACACCTTC.

The CDR3: CASSIEGLPPGEQYF. The CDR3 DNA follows: TGTGCCAGTAGTATAGAGGGACTACCGCCGGGCGAGCAGTACTTC. The rearrangement uses TRBV19 and TRBJ2-7, with 7 bases matching TRBD2. The germline V gene encodes CDR1 LNHDA and CDR2 SQIVND (reference sequence). V shed 0 bases, J shed 6 bases, and the junction held 8 bases outside the gene matches. This CDR3 is 15 amino acids long.

This rearrangement joins TRBV9 to TRBJ2-2; 8 nucleotides agree with TRBD2. J gave up 6 bases and V 4 bases, and 20 bases lay outside the gene matches. Germline V gene lookup returns CDR1 SGDLS and CDR2 YYNGEE. CDR3 length: 19 amino acids. This chain's CDR3 is CASSYLSSGSPRTAGELFF. Written as DNA, the CDR3 is TGTGCCAGCAGCTATCTGTCCAGCGGGAGCCCCCGGACGGCCGGGGAGCTGTTTTTT.

The CDR3 nucleotides read TGTGCCTGGAGTGACAGGCCCGGAACAGATACGCAGTATTTT. Translating it yields CAWSDRPGTDTQYF. The chain couples TRBV30 to TRBJ2-3; TRBD1 is a possible D gene (5 bases). This CDR3 contains 14 residues. Trimming stripped 1 base from V and 3 bases from J, with 11 bases between. Germline V CDR1 and CDR2: GTSNPN, SVGIG (reference sequence).

CDR3 sequence reads: CAWSISGRRGEQFF. The CDR3 DNA reads TGTGCCTGGAGTATTAGCGGGAGGAGAGGAGAGCAGTTCTTC. This chain connects TRBV30 to TRBJ2-1; 10 bases match TRBD2. V shed 2 bases, J shed 10 bases, and the junction held 8 bases outside the gene matches. Germline-derived CDR1 and CDR2 are GTSNPN and SVGIG (reference sequence). The CDR3 is made up of 14 amino acids. The whole variable domain, remainder taken from reference TRBV30 and TRBJ2-1, is SQTIHQWPATLVQPVGSPLSLECTVEGTSNPNLYWYRQAAGRGLQLLFYSVGIGQISSEVPQNLSASRPQDRQFILSSKKLLLSDSGFYLCAWSISGRRGEQFFGPGTRLTVL.

This clone came up once. V and J are TRBV6-5 and TRBJ1-5, with TRBD1 matching 7 bases. Germline V gene sequence: CDR1 MNHEY, CDR2 SVGAGI. This CDR3 has 14 residues. With 8 bases clipped from V and 4 bases from J, the junction kept 8 bases outside the gene matches. DNA for the CDR3: TGTGCCAGCCGACAGACAGGGATGAATCAGCCCCAGCATTTT. Translated: CASRQTGMNQPQHF.

The V and J genes are TRBV30 and TRBJ2-3, with D unclear. This CDR3 comprises 13 residues. Trimming pared 3 bases from V and 3 bases from J, leaving 10 bases between. Germline CDR1 is GTSNPN and CDR2 is SVGIG (reference sequence). CDR3 sequence: CAWSALSTDTQYF. In DNA, the CDR3 is TGTGCCTGGAGCGCCCTCAGTACAGATACGCAGTATTTT.

V usage is TRBV7-9 and J usage is TRBJ1-4; 10 nucleotides line up with TRBD1. Germline CDR1 is SEHNR and CDR2 is FQNEAQ (reference sequence). Trimming cost V 5 bases and J 8 bases; bases outside gene matches: 8. The CDR3 consists of 15 residues. For the CDR3, the DNA is TGTGCCAGCAGCCCCGACAGGGGGCGCGCGGAAAAACTGTTTTTT. Translating it yields CASSPDRGRAEKLFF.